Each of the 27 T cell receptor beta chains below was sequenced from the same sample in a study of naive and memory T cell subsets. Amplification of ligated cDNA took four PCR rounds with SP2 and nested alpha and beta constant primers. Each CDR3 protein is one row after TCRdb ran MiXCR on the UMI-ligation and nested PCR reads. Of about 26,000 distinct CDR3 sequences in the sample, around 5.2% were seen once. The library had UMIs added by 3' ligation of an oligonucleotide to TCR cDNA. Material for sequencing was blood. The receptors stem from an adult in good health.

J is TRBJ1-3 and V is TRBV18, with a possible D match to TRBD1 (6 bases). The V end lost 3 bases, the J end lost 0 bases, and 24 bases lay between the germline ends. Germline CDR1 is KGHSH and CDR2 is LQKENI. The CDR3 sequence is 20 residues long. The CDR3 loop is CASSPLDTPRGQISGNTIYF. The CDR3 DNA sequence: TGTGCCAGCTCACCCTTAGATACCCCGCGCGGACAGATCTCTGGAAACACCATATATTTT.

This clonotype came up many times. CDR3 in amino acids: CASSSDRGQDTQYF. In DNA, the CDR3 is TGTGCCAGCAGTTCGGACAGGGGGCAAGATACGCAGTATTTT. The rearrangement uses TRBV6-5 and TRBJ2-3; TRBD1 matches 11 bases. Germline values: CDR1 MNHEY, CDR2 SVGAGI. The junction had 2 bases not matched to a gene; V was cut back by 4 bases and J by 5 bases. The CDR3 contains 14 residues.

This clonotype was seen at least ten times. The CDR3 DNA sequence: TGCAGCGTTGACCCTGACAGACTCTATGGCTACACCTTC. This encodes CSVDPDRLYGYTF. The chain carries TRBV29-1 and TRBJ1-2; possibly TRBD1 for D (5 bases). CDR3 length: 13 amino acids. V was shortened by 3 bases and J by 4 bases, with 12 bases between the two germline ends. Germline CDR1 reads SQVTM; CDR2 reads ANQGSEA.

This clonotype has at least ten counts. V and J are TRBV27 and TRBJ1-1; D is possibly TRBD1 (5 bases). Germline lookup yields CDR1 MNHEY and CDR2 SMNVEV (reference sequence). The CDR3 has 15 amino acids. V was clipped by 3 bases and J by 5 bases, with 16 bases between them. The CDR3 bases are TGTGCCAGCAGTTTCTCCGGGACTGGGGGAACTGAAGCTTTCTTT. It translates to CASSFSGTGGTEAFF.

Ten or more counts support this clonotype. The gene calls are TRBV7-2 and TRBJ1-1; no reliable D call. The CDR3 extends over 15 amino acids. Germline loops: CDR1 SGHTA, CDR2 FQGNSA. Trimming shortened V by 5 bases and J by 4 bases, and 17 bases separated the two germline ends. In nucleotides, the CDR3 is TGTGCCAGCAGCCCTAGGCGAGGCCGGAGCACTGAAGCTTTCTTT. This sequence encodes CASSPRRGRSTEAFF.

V usage is TRBV20-1 and J usage is TRBJ2-7; D could derive from TRBD1 or TRBD2 (5 bases each). Trimming cost V 1 base and J 0 bases, with 10 bases left between them. Germline loops: CDR1 DFQATT, CDR2 SNEGSKA (reference sequence). The CDR3 totals 14 residues. The CDR3 sequence is CSARGIGTSYEQYF. CDR3 bases: TGCAGTGCTAGAGGCATCGGGACCTCCTACGAGCAGTACTTC.

This clonotype was observed many times. The chain couples TRBV18 to TRBJ1-2, with D perhaps TRBD1 (6 bases). With 2 bases removed from V and 6 bases from J, the gap between germline ends came to 16 bases. CDR3 length equals 15 residues. CDR1 and CDR2 from the germline V gene are KGHSH and LQKENI. CDR3 in DNA: TGTGCCAGCTCACCATATTCAGGGGATGGCCATGGCTACACCTTC. It is translated as CASSPYSGDGHGYTF.

This clonotype was seen many times. The V gene is TRBV20-1, the J gene TRBJ1-4; 8 nucleotides agree with TRBD1. Germline V CDR1 and CDR2: DFQATT, SNEGSKA (reference sequence). The CDR3 has 15 amino acids. In nucleotides, the CDR3 is TGCAGCGCCGCCAACATTCGACAGGGGACTGAAAAACTGTTTTTT. It is translated as CSAANIRQGTEKLFF.

This clonotype appeared many times. The CDR3 here is CASSRTLQGNQPQHF. The CDR3 coding sequence is TGTGCCAGCAGCCGTACGTTACAGGGAAATCAGCCCCAGCATTTT. This rearrangement joins TRBV5-5 to TRBJ1-5; D is possibly TRBD1 (6 bases). The CDR3 loop spans 15 amino acids. V was cut by 4 bases and J by 4 bases, with 15 bases left in between. The germline V gene has CDR1 SGHKS and CDR2 YYEKEE (reference sequence).

This clonotype has at least ten counts. CDR3 in amino acids: CASRSREGNRADTQYF. The CDR3 DNA sequence: TGTGCCAGCAGATCAAGGGAGGGGAACCGCGCAGATACGCAGTATTTT. The chain carries TRBV7-9 and TRBJ2-3; 7 positions agree with TRBD2. In germline, CDR1 is SEHNR, CDR2 FQNEAQ (reference sequence). The ends lost 6 bases at V and 4 bases at J; junction bases unmatched: 13. The CDR3 consists of 16 residues.

This clonotype is deemed medium-sized (0.01 to 0.1%). The gene calls are TRBV10-3 and TRBJ1-2; no clear D. The CDR3 covers 11 residues. V lost 6 bases, J lost 4 bases, and 6 bases lay in between. Germline CDR1 reads ENHRY; CDR2 reads SYGVKD. Here the CDR3 DNA reads TGTGCCATCAGGGAACTCTATGGCTACACCTTC. Protein sequence: CAIRELYGYTF.

This clonotype was picked up many times. The chain joins TRBV27 to TRBJ1-3; D remains unclear. The ends were cut back, 6 bases at V and 2 bases at J, with 8 bases in the middle. The CDR3 consists of 13 residues. CDR1 and CDR2 (germline): MNHEY, SMNVEV (reference sequence). The CDR3 DNA is TGTGCCAGCAGGTCAGCTGCTGGAAACACCATATATTTT. Protein sequence: CASRSAAGNTIYF.

In this sample, this clonotype turned up many times. The chain combines TRBV16 with TRBJ2-7; tentative D call: TRBD2 (5 bases). The germline V and J ends were trimmed by 4 bases and 5 bases, with 12 bases remaining between them. This CDR3 comprises 13 residues. Looked up from germline, CDR1 is KGHSY and CDR2 is FQNENV. The CDR3 reads CASSPTLVNEQYF. The CDR3 DNA sequence: TGTGCCAGCAGCCCAACACTAGTGAACGAGCAGTACTTC. Full variable domain (rest looked up from reference TRBV16 and TRBJ2-7): GEEVAQTPKHLVRGEGQKAKLYCAPIKGHSYVFWYQQVLKNEFKFLISFQNENVFDETGMPKERFSAKCLPNSPCSLEIQATKLEDSAVYFCASSPTLVNEQYFGPGTRLTVT.

This clonotype was seen ten or more times. The rearrangement uses TRBV5-1 and TRBJ2-1; TRBD2 aligns across 10 bases. V lost 0 bases, J lost 6 bases, and 0 bases stayed unmatched. Germline V gene data show CDR1 as SGHRS and CDR2 as YFSETQ. The CDR3 sequence is 14 residues long. CDR3 sequence: CASSLVAGGNEQFF. The CDR3, as DNA: TGCGCCAGCAGCTTGGTAGCGGGAGGCAATGAGCAGTTCTTC.

The sample holds many counts of this clonotype. The rearrangement uses TRBV19 and TRBJ1-2; no firm D call. The length of the CDR3 is 14 residues. The V end lost 3 bases, the J end lost 2 bases, and 10 bases lay between the germline ends. CDR1 and CDR2 from the germline V gene are LNHDA and SQIVND (reference sequence). CDR3 bases: TGTGCCAGTAGTATGGCGGCAGCGAACTATGGCTACACCTTC. Its translation is CASSMAAANYGYTF.

This clonotype was seen repeatedly, ten times or more. The rearrangement links TRBV7-8 to TRBJ1-5, with 9 bases matching TRBD1. The length of the CDR3 is 15 residues. Germline V CDR1 and CDR2: SGHVS, FQNEAQ. J lost 7 bases, V lost 1 base, and 5 bases had no gene match. The CDR3 sequence: CASSLGGTGWQPQHF. CDR3 in DNA: TGTGCCAGCAGCTTAGGAGGGACAGGGTGGCAGCCCCAGCATTTT.

This clonotype was seen ten or more times. This rearrangement joins TRBV27 to TRBJ1-1, with TRBD1 matching 10 bases. The junction had 5 bases not matched to a gene; V was cut back by 2 bases and J by 2 bases. This CDR3 comprises 16 residues. Germline loops: CDR1 MNHEY, CDR2 SMNVEV (reference sequence). Here the CDR3 DNA reads TGTGCCAGCAGTTTAATTGGGACAGGGGTAAACACTGAAGCTTTCTTT. This encodes CASSLIGTGVNTEAFF.

This clonotype was seen at least ten times. This chain connects TRBV20-1 to TRBJ2-4; TRBD2 matches 11 bases. The germline V gene encodes CDR1 DFQATT and CDR2 SNEGSKA (reference sequence). J gave up 0 bases and V 3 bases, and 10 bases lay outside the gene matches. CDR3 length equals 18 residues. The CDR3 is CSASLPSGRILAKNIQYF. The CDR3 coding sequence is TGCAGTGCTAGTCTCCCTAGCGGGAGGATTCTAGCCAAAAACATTCAGTACTTC.

At least ten counts were recorded for this clonotype. The chain joins TRBV28 to TRBJ2-7; D tentatively reads TRBD1 or TRBD2 (5 bases each). CDR1 MDHEN and CDR2 SYDVKM come from the germline V gene. This CDR3 has 14 residues. The V end lost 6 bases, the J end lost 2 bases, and 14 bases lay between the germline ends. DNA of the CDR3: TGTGCCAGCAGGACCGGGACGGAGCCCTACGAGCAGTACTTC. Its translation is CASRTGTEPYEQYF.

This clonotype showed up many times. The rearrangement uses TRBV18 and TRBJ2-5; TRBD1 might be the D (7 bases). V gave up 3 bases and J gave up 1 base, with 9 bases separating them. CDR1 and CDR2 (germline): KGHSH, LQKENI. This CDR3 contains 14 residues. CDR3 sequence (DNA): TGTGCCAGCTCACCGCGGGACAGCCAAGAGACCCAGTACTTC. Translating it yields CASSPRDSQETQYF. The full variable domain, with the rest looked up from reference TRBV18 and TRBJ2-5, is NAGVMQNPRHLVRRRGQEARLRCSPMKGHSHVYWYRQLPEEGLKFMVYLQKENIIDESGMPKERFSAEFPKEGPSILRIQQVVRGDSAAYFCASSPRDSQETQYFGPGTRLLVL.

This clonotype was observed a few times. CDR3 residues: CASSHGLAAYNEQFF. Here the CDR3 DNA reads TGTGCCAGCAGCCATGGGCTAGCGGCTTACAATGAGCAGTTCTTC. The V call is TRBV14, the J call TRBJ2-1, with TRBD2 identical over 7 bases. CDR3 size: 15 residues. V shed 3 bases, J shed 4 bases, and the junction held 6 bases outside the gene matches. The germline CDR1 and CDR2 sequences are SGHDN and FVKESK. Filled out from reference TRBV14 and TRBJ2-1, the complete variable domain reads EAGVTQFPSHSVIEKGQTVTLRCDPISGHDNLYWYRRVMGKEIKFLLHFVKESKQDESGMPNNRFLAERTGGTYSTLKVQPAELEDSGVYFCASSHGLAAYNEQFFGPGTRLTVL.

This clonotype was picked up many times. The gene calls are TRBV12-3 or TRBV12-4 and TRBJ1-1; no clear D. CDR3 length equals 15 residues. Trimming shortened V by 5 bases and J by 4 bases, and 17 bases separated the two germline ends. The CDR3 loop reads CASSMEPTRGTEAFF. DNA for the CDR3: TGTGCCAGCAGTATGGAACCGACCAGAGGCACTGAAGCTTTCTTT.

This clonotype has ten or more counts. This sequence joins TRBV6-5 and TRBJ2-1, with D perhaps matching TRBD1 or TRBD2 (5 bases each). The germline gives CDR1 MNHEY, CDR2 SVGAGI. The V end was cut by 0 bases, the J end by 14 bases, with 8 bases between. This CDR3 is 11 amino acids long. DNA for the CDR3: TGTGCCAGCAGTTACTCGGGGGTGAAGTTCTTC. Translation gives CASSYSGVKFF.

This clonotype showed up many times. The chain carries TRBV6-6 and TRBJ2-5; D is unclear. Germline CDR1 and CDR2: MNHNY and SVGAGI (reference sequence). Trimming shortened V by 4 bases and J by 5 bases, and 11 bases separated the two germline ends. The CDR3 has 13 residues. The CDR3 is CASSSPLGETQYF. The DNA of the CDR3 is TGTGCCAGCAGTTCCCCCCTTGGGGAGACCCAGTACTTC.

This sequence joins TRBV4-3 and TRBJ1-1; D might be TRBD1 (5 bases). The CDR3 runs to 15 residues. The germline gives CDR1 LGHNA, CDR2 YSLEER. With 1 base removed from V and 5 bases from J, the gap between germline ends came to 14 bases. The CDR3 loop is CASSQGISGTTEAFF. The CDR3, as DNA: TGCGCCAGCAGCCAAGGGATATCAGGGACGACTGAAGCTTTCTTT.

At least ten counts were recorded for this clonotype. The chain has TRBV12-3 or TRBV12-4 and TRBJ2-2; tentative D call: TRBD1 (6 bases). The CDR3 runs 16 residues. The ends were cut back, 3 bases at V and 3 bases at J, with 14 bases in the middle. CDR3 sequence: CASSFSRDTDTGELFF. In DNA, the CDR3 is TGTGCCAGCAGTTTTAGCCGGGACACCGACACCGGGGAGCTGTTTTTT.

This clonotype was recorded at least ten times. The chain uses TRBV6-2 or TRBV6-3 and TRBJ2-1, with 14 bases that match TRBD2. The CDR3 sequence is 16 residues long. The germline CDR1 and CDR2 sequences are MNHEY and SVGEGT. Trimming took 2 bases from V and 9 from J; bases not matched to a gene: 6. The CDR3: CASSYVGTSGRSEQFF. In nucleotides, the CDR3 is TGTGCCAGCAGTTACGTGGGGACTAGCGGGAGAAGTGAGCAGTTCTTC.